Below, one T cell receptor beta chain is given with its context. The data derive from a study of blood T cell repertoires in COVID-19. Study information: Researchers got acute and convalescent COVID-19 samples from the United States, Italy and Spain.

Authors' analysis steps: Reference gene primers were amplified, and this amplification served to estimate nucleated cell counts. Sequenced by immunoSEQ multiplex PCR; TCRdb stores in-frame clones only, minus some. The V and J calls and clone size are taken from that table; D and trimming were inferred from the DNA. Here the sample spans hundreds of thousands of clones, roughly 88% being singletons. After removal of 1 base from V and 5 bases from J, the junction contained 9 bases not matched to a gene. This CDR3 contains 16 residues. The germline V gene encodes CDR1 KGHSH and CDR2 LQKENI. Patients at the Seattle site were enrolled during active infection and followed longitudinally.

This sequence originates from a woman between 65 and 79 years old with COVID-19, enrolled during active disease. The gene calls are TRBV18 and TRBJ1-1; 8 bases fit TRBD1. The specimen sequenced was peripheral blood. The CDR3 is CASSPLTTGVRTEAFF. In nucleotides, the CDR3 is TGTGCCAGCTCACCACTTACGACAGGGGTTCGGACTGAAGCTTTCTTT.